This T cell receptor beta chain emerged from a study of blood T cell repertoires in COVID-19. Study background: Donors in the United States, Italy and Spain gave samples during acute or convalescent COVID-19.

In germline, CDR1 is SEHNR, CDR2 FQNEAQ (reference sequence). V was clipped by 5 bases and J by 8 bases, with 16 bases between them. The CDR3 extends over 14 amino acids. Source study methods: From reference gene primer amplification, estimates of nucleated cell counts were derived. Assay used: immunoSEQ multiplex PCR; TCRdb lists only in-frame clones, some missing. The V and J calls and clone size were taken over from that table, and D and trimming were inferred from the DNA. This sample has roughly 180,000 clones, with about three quarters found just once. The chain links TRBV7-9 to TRBJ2-1; D is undetermined. This sequence was found in a woman aged 45-65 years with active or convalescent COVID-19. The material sequenced was peripheral blood. The chain's CDR3 is CASSPRVPVDEQFF. CDR3 bases: TGTGCCAGCAGCCCCCGGGTTCCGGTCGATGAGCAGTTCTTC.